A single sample gave rise to the 30 T cell receptor beta chains below, sequenced in a study of shared clonotypes between healthy human individuals (TCRdb year 2020). The library was built by means of the immunoSEQ multiplex PCR assay. In TCRdb, the immuneACCESS table is reduced to in-frame sequences with V and J assigned. These tables do not hold every clone; where another copy was compared, an unresolved V gene accounts for under half, and the others remain unexplained. Counted in this sample were under 1,900,000 clones; approximately 98.5% of them appeared once. The biggest ten clones account for over 0.3% of the sample. Specimen: naive CD4+ T cells sorted from blood. According to the study, the label for this sample's cell subset or site signals: CD45RA+ positively selected. Receptors originate from a man aged 30-40 years in good health.

The chain carries TRBV25-1 and TRBJ2-1; D is undetermined. This CDR3 spans 14 amino acids. Germline V gene lookup returns CDR1 MGHDK and CDR2 SYGVNS. V was shortened by 1 base and J by 4 bases, with 8 bases between the two germline ends. DNA of the CDR3: TGTGCCAGCAGTGAATTGGGTAGATACAATGAGCAGTTCTTC. It codes for CASSELGRYNEQFF.

The chain has TRBV5-6 and TRBJ2-3; D not certain. V dropped 2 bases and J dropped 3 bases, with 13 bases sitting between them. Germline V gives CDR1 SGHDT, CDR2 YYEEEE. The CDR3 is 15 residues long. The CDR3 DNA is TGTGCCAGCAGCTTAATAGGAGTACAGACAGATACGCAGTATTTT. Residues: CASSLIGVQTDTQYF. Using reference TRBV5-6 and TRBJ2-3 for the parts outside the CDR3, the full variable domain is DAGVTQSPTHLIKTRGQQVTLRCSPKSGHDTVSWYQQALGQGPQFIFQYYEEEERQRGNFPDRFSGHQFPNYSSELNVNALLLGDSALYLCASSLIGVQTDTQYFGPGTRLTVL.

The rearrangement joins TRBV5-6 to TRBJ1-1; 7 positions match TRBD1. Germline trimming cut 2 bases from V and 3 bases from J; bases unmatched to any gene: 1. The germline gives CDR1 SGHDT, CDR2 YYEEEE. The CDR3 length is 13 residues. CDR3 region: CASSLDRDTEAFF. DNA of the CDR3: TGTGCCAGCAGCTTAGACAGGGACACTGAAGCTTTCTTT.

This sequence joins TRBV5-4 and TRBJ2-1; D is unclear. The CDR3 covers 14 residues. The V gene's germline CDR1 is SGHNT and CDR2 YYREEE (reference sequence). V shed 0 bases and J shed 8 bases, with 12 bases lying between them. The CDR3 spells CASSLVWPTDEQFF. In nucleotides, the CDR3 is TGTGCCAGCAGCTTGGTTTGGCCCACTGATGAGCAGTTCTTC.

The CDR3 sequence is CASAQLGGSIPAVVFF. The CDR3 DNA reads TGTGCCAGCGCCCAGCTAGGGGGCTCGATCCCGGCGGTGGTGTTTTTT. V usage is TRBV27 and J usage is TRBJ2-2; 7 nucleotides match TRBD1. The V gene end was trimmed by 8 bases and the J gene end by 15 bases; junction bases not matched to a gene: 24. The CDR3 runs 16 residues. Per the germline V gene, CDR1 is MNHEY and CDR2 is SMNVEV (reference sequence).

The rearrangement uses TRBV19 and TRBJ1-2, with no clear D. V shed 9 bases and J shed 1 base, with 6 bases lying between them. Germline V gives CDR1 LNHDA, CDR2 SQIVND (reference sequence). The CDR3 has 11 amino acids. Here the CDR3 DNA reads TGTGCCAGCGGTCTTAACTATGGCTACACCTTC. It is translated as CASGLNYGYTF.

V gene TRBV27 combines with J gene TRBJ1-3; D possibly corresponds to TRBD1 (5 bases). CDR1 MNHEY and CDR2 SMNVEV come from the germline V gene (reference sequence). CDR3 length: 13 amino acids. Trimming took 6 bases from V and 9 from J, leaving 15 bases between them. The CDR3 loop is CASSWAPGGTIYF. The CDR3, as DNA: TGTGCCAGCAGCTGGGCCCCCGGGGGCACCATATATTTT.

The chain has TRBV20-1 and TRBJ2-7; D not certain. Trimming removed 3 bases at V and 4 bases at J, with 7 bases between. The CDR3 has 11 amino acids. Germline V gene data show CDR1 as DFQATT and CDR2 as SNEGSKA (reference sequence). The CDR3 DNA reads TGCAGTGCTAGCGTGGAATACGAGCAGTACTTC. The encoded protein is CSASVEYEQYF.

About this clone itself: With a much larger clone just one base away, this may be a read error. The chain combines TRBV28 with TRBJ2-2; possible D gene TRBD2, 6 bases. In germline, CDR1 is MDHEN, CDR2 SYDVKM. The CDR3 loop spans 12 amino acids. This CDR3 reads CASSLFGGALFF. CDR3 sequence (DNA): TGTGCCAGCAGTTTATTCGGCGGGGCGCTGTTTTTT.

The chain is built from TRBV6-6 and TRBJ2-3, with TRBD1 matching over 7 bases. The length of the CDR3 is 15 residues. Germline V gene sequence: CDR1 MNHNY, CDR2 SVGAGI (reference sequence). V gave up 7 bases and J gave up 2 bases; unmatched junction bases: 9. CDR3 in amino acids: CASIHTGTDTDTQYF. The CDR3 nucleotides read TGTGCCAGCATTCACACCGGGACAGACACAGATACGCAGTATTTT.

The chain employs TRBV29-1 and TRBJ2-7; TRBD2 aligns across 14 bases. CDR3 size: 15 residues. After removal of 4 bases from V and 5 bases from J, the junction contained 7 bases not matched to a gene. Germline V gene lookup returns CDR1 SQVTM and CDR2 ANQGSEA. This CDR3 reads CSVAIGTSGSNEQYF. CDR3 DNA: TGCAGCGTTGCGATTGGGACTAGCGGGAGCAACGAGCAGTACTTC.

V is TRBV30 and J is TRBJ1-5; D might be TRBD1 (5 bases). This CDR3 is built from 14 residues. Trimming left V 3 bases short and J 0 bases short, with 9 bases between. Germline lookup yields CDR1 GTSNPN and CDR2 SVGIG (reference sequence). CDR3 in amino acids: CAWSQGYSNQPQHF. CDR3 nucleotide sequence: TGTGCCTGGAGCCAGGGTTATAGCAATCAGCCCCAGCATTTT.

This clone was seen once. The CDR3 sequence: CASSLVMGAGYEQYF. The CDR3 DNA reads TGTGCCAGCAGCTTAGTAATGGGGGCGGGGTACGAGCAGTACTTC. The V gene is TRBV7-8, the J gene TRBJ2-7; D could derive from TRBD1 or TRBD2 (6 bases each). The CDR3 has 15 residues. Trimming cost V 1 base and J 4 bases, with 14 bases left between them. Looked up from germline, CDR1 is SGHVS and CDR2 is FQNEAQ.

The V gene is TRBV19, the J gene TRBJ2-1; D might be TRBD1 (5 bases). Per germline, CDR1 LNHDA and CDR2 SQIVND (reference sequence). The V gene lost 5 bases and the J gene lost 1 base, with 15 bases spanning the gap. The CDR3 loop spans 16 amino acids. CDR3 sequence: CASSPQDTFSYNEQFF. The CDR3 coding sequence is TGTGCCAGTAGTCCCCAGGACACTTTTTCCTACAATGAGCAGTTCTTC. Variable domain in full (rest from reference TRBV19 and TRBJ2-1): DGGITQSPKYLFRKEGQNVTLSCEQNLNHDAMYWYRQDPGQGLRLIYYSQIVNDFQKGDIAEGYSVSREKKESFPLTVTSAQKNPTAFYLCASSPQDTFSYNEQFFGPGTRLTVL.

This chain joins TRBV6-1 and TRBJ1-3; D is unclear. Germline V lookup: CDR1 MNHNS, CDR2 SASEGT. V lost 4 bases and J 8 bases, leaving 15 bases between the germline ends. The CDR3 is 14 residues long. The CDR3 coding sequence is TGTGCCAGCAGTGTAGTCCGGACGACGGACACCATATATTTT. Its protein product is CASSVVRTTDTIYF.

With respect to this clone: This same CDR3 is encoded by further DNA sequences in the sample. The genes are TRBV18 and TRBJ2-1; D is possibly TRBD1 (5 bases). CDR3 size: 14 residues. V was clipped by 3 bases and J by 7 bases, with 13 bases between them. The germline V gene encodes CDR1 KGHSH and CDR2 LQKENI. The CDR3 DNA reads as TGTGCCAGCTCACCCAGGGTAATCCTAAATGAGCAGTTCTTC. As protein: CASSPRVILNEQFF.

The V gene is TRBV5-6, the J gene TRBJ2-5, with 7 nucleotides matching TRBD1. Germline V lookup: CDR1 SGHDT, CDR2 YYEEEE. This CDR3 has 14 residues. J was trimmed by 5 bases and V by 1 base; bases with no gene match: 5. CDR3 bases: TGTGCCAGCAGCTTGACAGGGGAGTGGGAGACCCAGTACTTC. It encodes CASSLTGEWETQYF.

The V call is TRBV7-9, the J call TRBJ2-7, with TRBD1 matching 9 bases. The CDR3 loop spans 17 amino acids. Trimming cost V 2 bases and J 5 bases; bases outside gene matches: 13. In germline, CDR1 is SEHNR, CDR2 FQNEAQ (reference sequence). The CDR3 spells CASSLKVLRDRVNEQYF. The CDR3 bases are TGTGCCAGCAGCTTAAAGGTCCTTAGGGACAGGGTAAACGAGCAGTACTTC.

The chain employs TRBV5-4 and TRBJ1-1, with 7 bases fitting TRBD1. J was trimmed by 4 bases and V by 0 bases; bases with no gene match: 9. This CDR3 is built from 16 residues. The germline gives CDR1 SGHNT, CDR2 YYREEE (reference sequence). The CDR3 here is CASSLEPRQGFTEAFF. DNA of the CDR3: TGTGCCAGCAGCTTGGAGCCTCGACAGGGCTTCACTGAAGCTTTCTTT.

Turning to this clone: This same CDR3 is encoded by further DNA sequences in the sample. V usage is TRBV18 and J usage is TRBJ2-3; 8 nucleotides match TRBD2. Germline V lookup: CDR1 KGHSH, CDR2 LQKENI. This CDR3 is built from 14 residues. V was clipped by 3 bases and J by 2 bases; unmatched bases: 1. The CDR3 sequence is CASSPTSDTDTQYF. CDR3 coding DNA: TGTGCCAGCTCACCGACTAGCGACACAGATACGCAGTATTTT. The full variable domain, rest sourced from reference TRBV18 and TRBJ2-3, is NAGVMQNPRHLVRRRGQEARLRCSPMKGHSHVYWYRQLPEEGLKFMVYLQKENIIDESGMPKERFSAEFPKEGPSILRIQQVVRGDSAAYFCASSPTSDTDTQYFGPGTRLTVL.

The rearrangement joins TRBV29-1 to TRBJ2-3, with 11 bases identical to TRBD2. CDR3 length equals 15 residues. Germline assignment: CDR1 SQVTM and CDR2 ANQGSEA. After removal of 5 bases from V and 2 bases from J, the junction contained 6 bases not matched to a gene. The CDR3 bases are TGCAGCGTTAAGATGACTAGCGGGAACACAGATACGCAGTATTTT. It encodes CSVKMTSGNTDTQYF.

This clone was detected once. Other DNA sequences in this specimen translate into the identical CDR3. The genes are TRBV5-1 and TRBJ1-1; D unclear. This CDR3 spans 14 amino acids. CDR1 SGHRS and CDR2 YFSETQ come from the germline V gene. Trimming stripped 0 bases from V and 0 bases from J, with 6 bases between. Here the CDR3 DNA reads TGCGCCAGCAGCTTGGCTACCGTGAACACTGAAGCTTTCTTT. This encodes CASSLATVNTEAFF.

The V gene is TRBV9, the J gene TRBJ2-2; 9 bases match TRBD1. This CDR3 has 15 amino acids. The junction had 6 bases not matched to a gene; V was cut back by 4 bases and J by 5 bases. From germline, CDR1 is SGDLS and CDR2 YYNGEE. CDR3 bases: TGTGCCAGCAGCAGACAGGGGGGAGGAACCGGGGAGCTGTTTTTT. Protein product: CASSRQGGGTGELFF.

This rearrangement joins TRBV2 to TRBJ2-3; maybe TRBD1 (5 bases). This CDR3 is 17 amino acids long. V was shortened by 5 bases and J by 2 bases, with 20 bases between the two germline ends. Germline V gene lookup returns CDR1 SNHLY and CDR2 FYNNEI. CDR3 in DNA: TGTGCCAGCAGTCCTCTCGGCCCGGCAGGGCCCACAGATACGCAGTATTTT. Translating it yields CASSPLGPAGPTDTQYF.

The chain links TRBV6-4 to TRBJ2-2, with D possibly being TRBD2 (5 bases). Deletions cut 9 bases from V and 6 bases from J, with 17 bases between. The CDR3 sequence is 14 residues long. Germline CDR1 MRHNA, CDR2 SNTAGT. The CDR3 coding sequence is TGTGCCAGTCGGGCTGAGAGGGCGGCCGGGGAGCTGTTTTTT. This gives the protein CASRAERAAGELFF.

V usage is TRBV28 and J usage is TRBJ1-2; perhaps TRBD1 as D (6 bases). The CDR3 spans 16 residues. V lost 7 bases and J lost 0, with 18 bases in between. Germline CDR1 and CDR2: MDHEN and SYDVKM. The CDR3 nucleotides read TGTGCCAGCATGTCCCTTGGGACAAACCCTAACTATGGCTACACCTTC. As protein: CASMSLGTNPNYGYTF.

This chain connects TRBV2 to TRBJ2-6; tentative D call: TRBD1 (5 bases). CDR3 length: 17 amino acids. Germline lookup yields CDR1 SNHLY and CDR2 FYNNEI. V dropped 5 bases and J dropped 0 bases, with 14 bases sitting between them. This CDR3 reads CASSSDSLSSGANVLTF. The CDR3 DNA sequence: TGTGCCAGCAGTTCTGACAGCCTGAGCTCTGGGGCCAACGTCCTGACTTTC.

The gene calls are TRBV9 and TRBJ2-7, with TRBD1 matching 9 bases. Germline values: CDR1 SGDLS, CDR2 YYNGEE. This CDR3 spans 15 amino acids. Losses at the gene ends were 0 bases for V and 4 bases for J; bases not matched to a gene: 5. The CDR3 region has the DNA TGTGCCAGCAGCGTAGGGACAGGGGTGGGTTACGAGCAGTACTTC. This sequence encodes CASSVGTGVGYEQYF.

This sequence joins TRBV4-3 and TRBJ2-1; a weak D match, TRBD2 (5 bases). CDR1 is LGHNA, CDR2 YSLEER, per germline. The CDR3 consists of 16 residues. V dropped 1 base and J dropped 1 base, with 11 bases sitting between them. The DNA for the CDR3 is TGCGCCAGCAGCCAAGGTGTAAGCGGTTCCTACAATGAGCAGTTCTTC. Protein: CASSQGVSGSYNEQFF.

V and J are TRBV4-3 and TRBJ1-1, with D perhaps TRBD1 (5 bases). The CDR3 extends over 15 amino acids. Germline V gives CDR1 LGHNA, CDR2 YSLEER. The germline V and J ends were trimmed by 0 bases and 0 bases, with 8 bases remaining between them. The DNA for the CDR3 is TGCGCCAGCAGCCAAGAGGGGCTGGTGAACACTGAAGCTTTCTTT. As protein: CASSQEGLVNTEAFF.